What follows is one T cell receptor (beta chain) and its context. Its antigen target is currently unknown. It has no much larger one-base neighbor in the sample; base qualities were not kept. This entry belongs to a study of PD-1 blockade in classical Hodgkin lymphoma (dated by TCRdb to the early 2020s). For the study in its entirety: Nivolumab dosing was 3 mg/kg intravenously every 2 weeks, continuing until either disease progression or unacceptable toxicity. To define a peripheral blood immune signature of response to PD-1 blockade in classical Hodgkin lymphoma, the study combined TCR beta sequencing with CyTOF. General study outcomes and caveats: CD4+ but not CD8+ TCR diversity rose significantly by C4D1 (p=0.0027 vs p=0.16), most apparent in complete responders (p=0.02). Patients starting nivolumab less than 1 year after ASCT had lower diversity and were excluded from later analyses to avoid confounding by immune reconstitution. The study was restricted to a single clinical trial cohort, and the causes of repertoire differences, possibly disease activity or prior therapy, were left undefined. Baseline diversity similar to that of newly diagnosed patients was observed in trial patients achieving complete response, whereas significantly lower diversity was observed in partial responders and progressors. Baseline TCR diversity was reported as lower in newly diagnosed patients than in healthy donors, and lower still in relapsed/refractory patients.

The Qiagen DNeasy kit was used to extract genomic DNA from unsorted PBMCs and from the negatively selected CD4+ and CD8+ fractions. Amplification of TCR beta CDR3 regions was done by immunoSEQ multiplex PCR with primers that anneal to V and J segments. A synthetic immune receptor repertoire was used to minimize amplification bias, and any residual bias was removed computationally once sequencing was done. On the study's bioinformatics: Custom Python scripts were used to quantify repertoire diversity as the Shannon entropy index. The unsorted, CD4+ and CD8+ repertoires were each analyzed separately, with the exception of combined analyses, where CD4+ and CD8+ sequences were merged in silico. A clone was considered expanded if an increase in frequency of at least 2-fold after treatment relative to C1D1 was found, and a pseudocount of 0.5 was applied to clones undetected at baseline. Clones with 0 or 1 copy at C1D1 were defined as singleton clones, while clones with 2 or more copies were defined as non-singleton clones. By matching protein sequences in sorted samples from the same patient, clones expanded in unsorted samples were annotated as CD4+, CD8+ or unknown. Diversity changes from C1D1 to C4D1 were tested in paired samples using Wilcoxon tests. Imported from immuneACCESS, the table was reduced by TCRdb to in-frame sequences with V and J called. These copies leave out some clones; in studies compared against another copy, an unresolved V gene accounts for under half, and the cause of the remainder is not known. V, J and clone size reflect that table, while D and trimming were determined from the DNA. The sample data list 45,000 to 65,000 clones, and around 78% of these were observed just once. The ten largest clones add up to over 12% of the sample.

The time point label, as the study defines it: cycle 2 day 1 (C2D1) of nivolumab. Every trial patient had relapsed after autologous stem cell transplantation, and cohorts A, B and C differed in prior brentuximab vedotin exposure. The trial cohort comprised more than 55 patients with relapsed/refractory classical Hodgkin lymphoma whose best overall responses were complete response, partial response or progressive disease. In the multi-cohort phase II CheckMate 205 trial, trial patients received single-agent nivolumab. Best overall response was determined by an independent review committee according to the 2007 International Working Group response criteria. Trial PBMCs were collected immediately before nivolumab initiation (C1D1) and during therapy at cycle 2 day 1 and cycle 4 day 1. Peripheral blood was collected in 8 mL Vacutainer Cell Preparation Tubes, from which PBMCs were isolated by centrifugation and then cryopreserved.

The sequences come from peripheral blood mononuclear cells (PBMCs), collected before the second cycle of nivolumab. The TCR originated in a human donor with classical Hodgkin lymphoma.

CDR3 loop: CASRHRQEGNYGYTF. Read as DNA, the sequence is TGTGCCAGCAGACACAGACAGGAGGGAAACTATGGCTACACCTTC. The sequence is built from TRBV6-5 and TRBJ1-2; the D gene is perhaps TRBD1, on 6 matching bases. CDR1 and CDR2, looked up from the germline V gene, are MNHEY and SVGAGI. The CDR3, from cysteine to phenylalanine, totals 15 residues. The only DNA kept is the CDR3, 45 bases in frame from the first base. V is shortened by 6 bases, J by 2 bases, and the region joining them spans 16 bases.